This T cell receptor (beta chain) was sequenced for a study of blood T cell repertoires in COVID-19. The cohort comprised adults aged 18 to 89 years residing in under 30 US areas. Germline V gives CDR1 MNHEY, CDR2 SVGAGI. Trimming stripped 6 bases from V and 1 base from J, with 6 bases between. The CDR3 totals 12 residues. Authors' analysis steps: Amplification with reference gene primers provided the estimates of nucleated cell counts. Sequencing was performed with immunoSEQ multiplex PCR; in TCRdb, only in-frame clones are kept and a portion is missing. V and J calls and clone size are as listed in that table; D and trimming were resolved from the DNA. In the table there are about 180,000 clones, approximately 92% of which are singletons.

The genes are TRBV6-5 and TRBJ2-5; no clear D. This sequence was found in a middle-aged woman with acute COVID-19. Sequenced material: PBMCs or T cells enriched from blood (not recorded which). In DNA form, the CDR3 reads TGTGCCAGCAGGGCAATCCAAGAGACCCAGTACTTC. It codes for CASRAIQETQYF.